This T cell receptor (beta chain) was observed in a study of human T cells and chemical hapten exposure. Study-level information: TCR yields differed between samples (mainly from small differences in pooled library volume).

This CDR3 spans 14 amino acids. With 3 bases removed from V and 7 bases from J, the gap between germline ends came to 13 bases. Germline V gives CDR1 SGHTA, CDR2 FQGNSA. The time point denotes: healthy volunteer bleed at 2 weeks. Unfractionated whole blood yielded the extracted total RNA. This clonotype was recorded at least ten times. Its specificity is unknown. Study-wide findings and caveats: With regard to DPC sensitization, TCRs above 1 in 1000 frequency did not change.

Individual cDNA molecules in this library carried unique molecular identifiers. TCRdb reprocessed the RACE reads via MiXCR and lists one record per CDR3 protein. The sample contains 130,000 or so distinct CDR3 sequences, approximately 9.1% of which appear only once. Sequenced sample: whole blood. The gene calls are TRBV7-2 and TRBJ1-5; weak D call: TRBD1 (5 bases). The sequence was obtained from a male donor in good health. Some clones in this sample may be carry-over from other donors' samples. CDR3 loop: CASSFGTEAQPQHF. The CDR3 DNA follows: TGTGCCAGCAGCTTTGGGACCGAGGCCCAGCCCCAGCATTTT.